Described below is a single T cell receptor (beta chain) sequence and its context. The investigators made TCR beta cDNA from 400 to 550 ng total RNA, using a constant-region primer. Employing slightly modified ARM-PCR, three nested multiplex PCR rounds were run, and these gave rise to the TCR beta libraries. MiXCR, run by TCRdb on the multiplex PCR reads, gives a single entry per CDR3 protein. The sample records 90,000 to 150,000 distinct CDR3 sequences, about two thirds being singletons. The data stem from a study of tumor-infiltrating lymphocytes in primary liver carcinoma. In the study overall: Male and female patients aged 30 to 69 years made up the cohort. Stage T1-T3 N0M0 and a size of roughly 4.2 to 10 cm characterized the tumors.

Both RNA and DNA were isolated together from around 20-30 mg of bulk tissue that had not been sorted. The receptor was isolated from a woman aged 60 to 75 with primary liver carcinoma and hepatitis B virus infection. Sequenced input: tumor-adjacent normal liver tissue.

The CDR3 DNA follows: TGTGCCAGCAGTTTTCTACAGGCAGTATGGAATACGCAGTATTTT. This translates into CASSFLQAVWNTQYF. The gene calls are TRBV12-3 or TRBV12-4 and TRBJ2-3, with D possibly matching TRBD1 (5 bases). The CDR3 spans 15 residues. Trimming stripped 3 bases from V and 7 bases from J, with 17 bases between.